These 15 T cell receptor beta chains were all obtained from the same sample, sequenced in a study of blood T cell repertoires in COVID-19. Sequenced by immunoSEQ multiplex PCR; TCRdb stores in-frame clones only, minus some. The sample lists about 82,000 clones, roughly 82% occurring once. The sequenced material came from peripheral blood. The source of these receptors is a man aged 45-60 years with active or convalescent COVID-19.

The CDR3 sequence is CASSPRPDRNTEAFF. The DNA for the CDR3 is TGTGCCAGCAGCCCCCGGCCAGACAGGAACACTGAAGCTTTCTTT. The chain uses TRBV7-2 and TRBJ1-1; tentatively, D is TRBD1 (5 bases). The CDR3 loop spans 15 amino acids. CDR1 and CDR2 (germline): SGHTA, FQGNSA. V lost 5 bases and J 1 base, leaving 14 bases between the germline ends. Based on the CDR3 plus reference TRBV7-2 and TRBJ1-1, the full variable domain is GAGVSQSPSNKVTEKGKDVELRCDPISGHTALYWYRQSLGQGLEFLIYFQGNSAPDKSGLPSDRFSAERTGGSVSTLTIQRTQQEDSAVYLCASSPRPDRNTEAFFGQGTRLTVV.

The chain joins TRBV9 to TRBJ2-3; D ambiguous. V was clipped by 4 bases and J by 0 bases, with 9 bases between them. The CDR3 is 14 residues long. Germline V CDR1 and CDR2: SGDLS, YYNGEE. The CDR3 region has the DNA TGTGCCAGCAGCCCGACGACTAGCACAGATACGCAGTATTTT. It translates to CASSPTTSTDTQYF.

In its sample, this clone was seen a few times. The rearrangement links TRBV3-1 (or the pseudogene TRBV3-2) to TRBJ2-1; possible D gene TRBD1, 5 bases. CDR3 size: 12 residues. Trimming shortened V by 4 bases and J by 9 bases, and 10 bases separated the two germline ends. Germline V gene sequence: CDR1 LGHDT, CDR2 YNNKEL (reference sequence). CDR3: CASSPQGAEQFF. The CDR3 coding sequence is TGTGCCAGCAGCCCCCAGGGTGCTGAGCAGTTCTTC.

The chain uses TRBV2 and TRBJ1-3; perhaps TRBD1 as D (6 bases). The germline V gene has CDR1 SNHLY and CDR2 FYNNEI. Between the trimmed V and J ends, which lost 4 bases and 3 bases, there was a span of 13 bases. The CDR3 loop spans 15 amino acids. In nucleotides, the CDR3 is TGTGCCAGCAGTGCTGACAGGACATATGGAAACACCATATATTTT. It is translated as CASSADRTYGNTIYF.

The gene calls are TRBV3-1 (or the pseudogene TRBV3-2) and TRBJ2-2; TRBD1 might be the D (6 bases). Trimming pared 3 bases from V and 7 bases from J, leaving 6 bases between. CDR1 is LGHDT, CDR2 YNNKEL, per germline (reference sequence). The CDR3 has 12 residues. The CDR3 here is CASSHRGGELFF. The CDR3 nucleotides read TGTGCCAGCAGCCACAGGGGCGGGGAGCTGTTTTTT.

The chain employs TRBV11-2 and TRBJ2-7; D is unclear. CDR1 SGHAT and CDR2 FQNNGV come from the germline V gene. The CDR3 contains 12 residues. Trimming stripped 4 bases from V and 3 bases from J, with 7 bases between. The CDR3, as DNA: TGTGCCAGCAGCTCGAGAAACTACGAGCAGTACTTC. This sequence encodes CASSSRNYEQYF.

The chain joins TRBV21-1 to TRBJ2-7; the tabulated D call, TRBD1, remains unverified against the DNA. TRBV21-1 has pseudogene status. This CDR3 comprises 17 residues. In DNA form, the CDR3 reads TGTGCCAGCAGCAAAAAAGGGGGTGGACAGGGGAGATACGAGCAGTACTTC. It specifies CASSKKGGGQGRYEQYF.

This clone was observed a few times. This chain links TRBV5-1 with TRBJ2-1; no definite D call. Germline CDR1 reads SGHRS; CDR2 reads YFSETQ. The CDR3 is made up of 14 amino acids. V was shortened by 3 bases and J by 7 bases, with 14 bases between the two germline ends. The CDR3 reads CASSSPPELNEQFF. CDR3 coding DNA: TGCGCCAGCAGCTCCCCTCCGGAGCTGAATGAGCAGTTCTTC. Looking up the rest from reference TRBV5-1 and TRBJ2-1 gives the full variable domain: KAGVTQTPRYLIKTRGQQVTLSCSPISGHRSVSWYQQTPGQGLQFLFEYFSETQRNKGNFPGRFSGRQFSNSRSEMNVSTLELGDSALYLCASSSPPELNEQFFGPGTRLTVL.

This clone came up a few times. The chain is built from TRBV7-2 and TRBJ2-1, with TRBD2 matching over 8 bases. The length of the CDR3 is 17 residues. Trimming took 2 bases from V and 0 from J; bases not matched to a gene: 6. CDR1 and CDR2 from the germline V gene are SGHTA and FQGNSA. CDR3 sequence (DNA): TGTGCCAGCAGCTTAAGCGGGAGCACAAGCTCCTACAATGAGCAGTTCTTC. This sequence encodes CASSLSGSTSSYNEQFF.

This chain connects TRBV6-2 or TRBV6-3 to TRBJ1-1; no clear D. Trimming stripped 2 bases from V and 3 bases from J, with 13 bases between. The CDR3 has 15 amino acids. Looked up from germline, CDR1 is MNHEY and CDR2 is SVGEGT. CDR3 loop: CASSYLRGLDTEAFF. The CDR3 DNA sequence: TGTGCCAGCAGTTACCTACGGGGTTTAGACACTGAAGCTTTCTTT.

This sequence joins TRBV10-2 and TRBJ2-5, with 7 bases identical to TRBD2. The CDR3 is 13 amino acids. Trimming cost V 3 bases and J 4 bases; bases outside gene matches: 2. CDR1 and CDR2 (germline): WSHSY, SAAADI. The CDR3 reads CASSDPGGETQYF. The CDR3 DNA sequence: TGCGCCAGCAGTGATCCGGGGGGAGAGACCCAGTACTTC.

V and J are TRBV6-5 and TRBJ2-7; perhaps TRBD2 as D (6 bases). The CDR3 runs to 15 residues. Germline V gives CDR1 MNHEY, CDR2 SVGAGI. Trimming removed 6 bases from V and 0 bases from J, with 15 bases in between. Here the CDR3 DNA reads TGTGCCAGCAGGCCAGAGGAGGGGAGCTCCTACGAGCAGTACGTC. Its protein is CASRPEEGSSYEQYV.

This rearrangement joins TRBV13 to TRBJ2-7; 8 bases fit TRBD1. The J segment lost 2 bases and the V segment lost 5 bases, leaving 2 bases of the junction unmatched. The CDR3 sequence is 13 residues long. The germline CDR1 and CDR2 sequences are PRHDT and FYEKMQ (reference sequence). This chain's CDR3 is CASSAGGTYEQYV. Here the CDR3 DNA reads TGTGCCAGCAGCGCAGGGGGCACCTACGAGCAGTACGTC.

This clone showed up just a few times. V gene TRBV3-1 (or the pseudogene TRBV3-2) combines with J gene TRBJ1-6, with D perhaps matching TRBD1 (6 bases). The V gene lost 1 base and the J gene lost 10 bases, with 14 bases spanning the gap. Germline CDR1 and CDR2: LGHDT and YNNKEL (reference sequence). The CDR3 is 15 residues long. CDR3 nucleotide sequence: TGTGCCAGCAGCCAAGTGTCACAGGGAAAATCACCCCTCCACTTT. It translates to CASSQVSQGKSPLHF.

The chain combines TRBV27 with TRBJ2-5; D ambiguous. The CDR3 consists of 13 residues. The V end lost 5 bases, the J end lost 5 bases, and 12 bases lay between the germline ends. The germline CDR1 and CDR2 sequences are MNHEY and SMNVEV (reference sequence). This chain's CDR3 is CASSPERAETQYF. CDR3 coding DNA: TGTGCCAGCAGTCCCGAACGAGCGGAGACCCAGTACTTC.